This record looks at one T cell receptor beta chain sequence and its context. Its cognate antigen is unknown. The PCR contained 60 Vbeta and 13 Jbeta primers. Assay used: immunoSEQ multiplex PCR; TCRdb lists only in-frame clones, some missing. The table records around 220,000 clones, around 85% of them present only once. The record originates from a study of cytomegalovirus exposure and HLA in healthy donors. Study at large: Assignment to the Caucasian-associated ancestry cluster applied to less than 85% of the approximately 420 genotyped donors. Study-wide findings and caveats: When analyzed later, the rates of TCR association showed variation by HLA locus, with DRB1 the most and HLA-C the fewest. Investigators reported around 150 TCR beta chains as tied to cytomegalovirus. In the analysis, some V segments, TRBV6-2 and TRBV6-3 included, were excluded as indistinguishable.

Per germline, CDR1 SGHDT and CDR2 YYEEEE. The CDR3 has 16 amino acids. With V trimmed by 1 base and J by 1 base, 3 bases remained unmatched. V gene TRBV5-6 combines with J gene TRBJ1-5, with 9 bases lining up with TRBD1. Sequenced input: PBMCs. This TCR derives from a girl aged 2 to 10 in good health and CMV-seronegative. DNA for the CDR3: TGTGCCAGCAGCTTGACAGGGGGCGGGAGCAATCAGCCCCAGCATTTT. Its translation is CASSLTGGGSNQPQHF.